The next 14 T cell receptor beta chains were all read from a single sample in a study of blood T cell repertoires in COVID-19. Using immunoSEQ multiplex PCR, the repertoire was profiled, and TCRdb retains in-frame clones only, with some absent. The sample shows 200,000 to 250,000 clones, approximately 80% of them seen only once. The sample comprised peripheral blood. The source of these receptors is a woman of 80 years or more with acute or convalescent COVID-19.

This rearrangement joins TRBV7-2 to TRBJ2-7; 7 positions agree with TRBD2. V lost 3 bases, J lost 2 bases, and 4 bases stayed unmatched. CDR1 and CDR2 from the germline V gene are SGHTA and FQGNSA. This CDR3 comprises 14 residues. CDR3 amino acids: CASSLGGLAYEQYF. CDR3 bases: TGTGCCAGCAGCTTGGGAGGGCTTGCCTACGAGCAGTACTTC.

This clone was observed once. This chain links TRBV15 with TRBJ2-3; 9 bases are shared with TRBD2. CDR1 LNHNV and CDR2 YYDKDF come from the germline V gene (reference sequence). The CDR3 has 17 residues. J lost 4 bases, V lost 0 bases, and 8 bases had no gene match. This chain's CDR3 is CATSRDGFAGGPDTQYF. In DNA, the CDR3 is TGTGCCACCAGCAGAGATGGGTTTGCGGGGGGGCCAGATACGCAGTATTTT.

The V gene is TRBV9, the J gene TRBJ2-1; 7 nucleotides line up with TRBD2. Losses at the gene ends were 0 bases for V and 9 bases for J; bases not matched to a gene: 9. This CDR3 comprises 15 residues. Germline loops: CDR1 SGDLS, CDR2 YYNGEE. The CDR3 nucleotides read TGTGCCAGCAGCGTAGGGGCGGGAGACAAGGGTGAGCAGTTCTTC. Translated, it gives CASSVGAGDKGEQFF.

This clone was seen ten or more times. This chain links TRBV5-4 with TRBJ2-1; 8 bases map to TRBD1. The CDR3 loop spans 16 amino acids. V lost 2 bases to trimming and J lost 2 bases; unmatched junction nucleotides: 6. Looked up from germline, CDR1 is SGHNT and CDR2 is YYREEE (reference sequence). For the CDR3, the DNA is TGTGCCAGCAGCTTAGGACAGGGTCAGGCCTACAATGAGCAGTTCTTC. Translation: CASSLGQGQAYNEQFF.

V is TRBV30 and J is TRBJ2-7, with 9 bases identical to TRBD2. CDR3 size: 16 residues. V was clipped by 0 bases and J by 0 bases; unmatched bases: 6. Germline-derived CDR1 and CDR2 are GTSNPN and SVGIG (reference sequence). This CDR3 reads CAWSVVRLAASYEQYF. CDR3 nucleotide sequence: TGTGCCTGGAGTGTAGTTAGACTAGCGGCCTCCTACGAGCAGTACTTC.

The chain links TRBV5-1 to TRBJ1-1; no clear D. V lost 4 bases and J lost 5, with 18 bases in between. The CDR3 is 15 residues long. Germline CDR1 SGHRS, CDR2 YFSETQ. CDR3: CASSPPGFEVTEAFF. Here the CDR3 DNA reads TGCGCCAGCAGCCCACCAGGTTTCGAAGTTACTGAAGCTTTCTTT.

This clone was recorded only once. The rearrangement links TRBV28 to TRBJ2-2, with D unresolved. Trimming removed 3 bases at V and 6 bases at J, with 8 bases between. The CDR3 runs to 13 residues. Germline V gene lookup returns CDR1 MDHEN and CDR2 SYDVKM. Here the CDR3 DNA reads TGTGCCAGCAGTTTTTCGGTCCCCGGGGAGCTGTTTTTT. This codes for CASSFSVPGELFF.

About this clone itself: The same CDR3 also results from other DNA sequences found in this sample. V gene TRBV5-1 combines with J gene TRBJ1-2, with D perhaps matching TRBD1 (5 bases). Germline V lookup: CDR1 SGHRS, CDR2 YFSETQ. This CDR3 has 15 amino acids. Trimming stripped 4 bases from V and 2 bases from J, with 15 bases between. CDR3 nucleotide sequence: TGCGCCAGCAGCCTCGAGGCGGGGGGGAACTATGGCTACACCTTC. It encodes CASSLEAGGNYGYTF.

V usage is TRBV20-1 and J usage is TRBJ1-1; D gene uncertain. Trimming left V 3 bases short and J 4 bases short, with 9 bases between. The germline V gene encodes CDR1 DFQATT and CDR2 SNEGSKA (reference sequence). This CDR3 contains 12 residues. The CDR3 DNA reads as TGCAGTGCTAGTTTGCTTAGCACTGAAGCTTTCTTT. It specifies CSASLLSTEAFF.

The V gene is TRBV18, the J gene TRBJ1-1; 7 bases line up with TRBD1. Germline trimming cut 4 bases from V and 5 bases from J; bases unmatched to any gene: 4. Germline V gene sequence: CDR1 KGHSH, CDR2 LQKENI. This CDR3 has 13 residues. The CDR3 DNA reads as TGTGCCAGCTCACGGACAGGCACAACTGAAGCTTTCTTT. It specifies CASSRTGTTEAFF.

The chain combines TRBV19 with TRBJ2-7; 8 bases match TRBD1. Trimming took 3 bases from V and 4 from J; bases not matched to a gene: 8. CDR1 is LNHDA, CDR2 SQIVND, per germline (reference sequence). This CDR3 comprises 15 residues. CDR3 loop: CASSINGQGGYEQYF. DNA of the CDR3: TGTGCCAGTAGTATTAATGGACAGGGTGGTTACGAGCAGTACTTC.

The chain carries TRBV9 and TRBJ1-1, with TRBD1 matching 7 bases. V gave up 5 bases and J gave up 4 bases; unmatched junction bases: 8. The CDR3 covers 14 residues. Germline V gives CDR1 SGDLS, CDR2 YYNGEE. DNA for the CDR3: TGTGCCAGCAGTCCTATTTACAGGGGCACTGAAGCTTTCTTT. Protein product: CASSPIYRGTEAFF.

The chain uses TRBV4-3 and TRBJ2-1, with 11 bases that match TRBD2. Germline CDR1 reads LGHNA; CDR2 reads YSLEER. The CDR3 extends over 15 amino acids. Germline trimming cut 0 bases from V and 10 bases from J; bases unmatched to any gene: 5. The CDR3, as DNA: TGCGCCAGCAGCCAAGATAGCGGGGGGGCCTGGGAGCAGTTCTTC. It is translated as CASSQDSGGAWEQFF.

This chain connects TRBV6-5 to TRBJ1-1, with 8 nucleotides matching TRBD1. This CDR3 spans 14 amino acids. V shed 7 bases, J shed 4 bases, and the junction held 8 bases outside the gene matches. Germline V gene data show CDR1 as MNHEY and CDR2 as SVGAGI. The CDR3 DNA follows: TGTGCCAGCAAATCCGGGACAGGACCCACTGAAGCTTTCTTT. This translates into CASKSGTGPTEAFF.